This T cell receptor beta chain originates from a study of T cell changes during pregnancy in multiple sclerosis (dated by TCRdb to the late 2010s). General notes on the study: The study looked at changes in the T cell repertoire across pregnancy in women with multiple sclerosis.

Of note for this clone: What this receptor recognizes is not known. Base qualities were left out, and no much larger clone turns up one base away.

Libraries came from the immunoSEQ multiplex PCR assay. This immuneACCESS table, as held by TCRdb, lists in-frame sequences with V and J called but not all clones. Of the missing ones, under half trace to an unresolved V gene in checked studies; the others have no known cause. The sample table records tens of thousands of clones; approximately 90% of these occur just once. About 3% of the sample rests with the top ten. The clonotype comes from a female donor in good health, enrolled as a control in a pregnancy study. Sequencing was performed on CD4+ T cells from peripheral blood mononuclear cells, taken in the third trimester of pregnancy.

Here the CDR3 is given as CASSSGFGETQYF. In nucleotides, the sequence is TGTGCCAGCAGTTCCGGGTTTGGGGAGACCCAGTACTTC. Rearrangement joined TRBV27 to TRBJ2-5; no D gene is confidently identified. Trimming costs V 4 bases and J 5 bases, and their ends lie 11 bases apart. CDR1 and CDR2 (MNHEY, SMNVEV) derive from the germline V gene (reference sequence). From the cysteine up to the phenylalanine, the CDR3 has a length of 13 residues. The CDR3 DNA has 39 bases and is translated from base 1.